This passage covers 8 T cell receptor beta chains from one sample sequenced in a study of blood T cell repertoires in COVID-19. The assay was immunoSEQ multiplex PCR, and TCRdb's table has in-frame clones only and misses some. This table has roughly 65,000 clones, 86% appearing once. The sample taken for sequencing was peripheral blood. All receptors come from a woman in her sixties or seventies with acute or convalescent COVID-19.

The V call is TRBV30, the J call TRBJ2-7; 9 bases align to TRBD1. Germline V gene data show CDR1 as GTSNPN and CDR2 as SVGIG (reference sequence). This CDR3 comprises 14 residues. V shed 8 bases and J 6 bases; nucleotides not matched to a gene: 14. The CDR3, as DNA: TGTGCCCCCACCAGGAGACAGGGGGAGAGCGAGCAGTACTTC. It specifies CAPTRRQGESEQYF. Full variable domain (remainder filled in from reference TRBV30 and TRBJ2-7): SQTIHQWPATLVQPVGSPLSLECTVEGTSNPNLYWYRQAAGRGLQLLFYSVGIGQISSEVPQNLSASRPQDRQFILSSKKLLLSDSGFYLCAPTRRQGESEQYFGPGTRLTVT.

This chain joins TRBV7-9 and TRBJ1-6, with D maybe TRBD1 (5 bases). V lost 6 bases, J lost 7 bases, and 13 bases lay in between. Germline V CDR1 and CDR2: SEHNR, FQNEAQ (reference sequence). This CDR3 has 14 residues. CDR3 bases: TGTGCCAGCAGGCCAGGGTTGGGGAATTCACCCCTCCACTTT. Translating gives CASRPGLGNSPLHF.

V is TRBV19 and J is TRBJ1-2; unclear D gene. Germline V gene data show CDR1 as LNHDA and CDR2 as SQIVND (reference sequence). The CDR3 extends over 15 amino acids. The V and J ends lost 4 bases and 8 bases respectively, with 20 bases between them. Here the CDR3 reads CASSSMAALRGGYTF. CDR3 nucleotides: TGTGCCAGTAGTAGTATGGCAGCGCTGAGAGGGGGCTACACCTTC.

The J gene is TRBJ1-2, the V gene TRBV4-1; 11 positions agree with TRBD1. The germline V gene has CDR1 MGHRA and CDR2 YSYEKL. This CDR3 is 13 amino acids long. J lost 9 bases, V lost 4 bases, and 4 bases had no gene match. CDR3 sequence reads: CASSPGTGGSYTF. DNA of the CDR3: TGCGCCAGCAGCCCCGGGACAGGGGGGAGCTACACCTTC.

The J gene is TRBJ2-7, the V gene TRBV6-5; D remains unclear. The CDR3 is 14 residues long. The germline V gene has CDR1 MNHEY and CDR2 SVGAGI. The ends were cut back, 1 base at V and 1 base at J, with 8 bases in the middle. The CDR3 loop reads CASSYLTSSYEQYF. CDR3 DNA sequence: TGTGCCAGCAGTTACTTGACTTCGTCCTACGAGCAGTACTTC.

The gene calls are TRBV10-2 and TRBJ1-5; possibly TRBD1 for D (6 bases). Germline-derived CDR1 and CDR2 are WSHSY and SAAADI. Trimming took off 4 bases at V and 4 bases at J, with 8 bases between the two ends. The CDR3 sequence is 13 residues long. This chain's CDR3 is CASSATGNQPQHF. DNA of the CDR3: TGCGCCAGCAGTGCCACAGGGAATCAGCCCCAGCATTTT.

The gene calls are TRBV6-2 or TRBV6-3 and TRBJ1-4; D unresolved. This CDR3 has 12 amino acids. V was pared by 5 bases and J by 7 bases, with 8 bases between. Germline V gene lookup returns CDR1 MNHEY and CDR2 SVGEGT. CDR3 region: CASSHRGEKLFF. The CDR3 bases are TGTGCCAGCAGTCACCGGGGTGAAAAACTGTTTTTT.

The chain couples TRBV5-6 to TRBJ2-5; 12 nucleotides align to TRBD2. Germline CDR1 reads SGHDT; CDR2 reads YYEEEE. The V gene end was trimmed by 4 bases and the J gene end by 7 bases; junction bases not matched to a gene: 11. The CDR3 extends over 16 amino acids. The CDR3 reads CASSLELAGGPGTQYF. CDR3 in DNA: TGTGCCAGCAGCCTAGAGCTAGCGGGGGGGCCTGGGACCCAGTACTTC. Supplemented by reference TRBV5-6 and TRBJ2-5, the full variable domain reads DAGVTQSPTHLIKTRGQQVTLRCSPKSGHDTVSWYQQALGQGPQFIFQYYEEEERQRGNFPDRFSGHQFPNYSSELNVNALLLGDSALYLCASSLELAGGPGTQYFGPGTRLLVL.